These T cell receptor beta chains were read from a single sample in a study of T cell changes during pregnancy in multiple sclerosis. The repertoire was sequenced with immunoSEQ multiplex PCR; TCRdb's copy has only in-frame clones and lacks some. The sample shows around 60,000 clones, 92% of them seen only once. The source was peripheral blood, collected in the second trimester of pregnancy. All receptors come from a female donor with multiple sclerosis, enrolled in a pregnancy study. Each CDR3 is given with its conserved first and last residue. A D gene is named only where the DNA matches it firmly.

D gene	V gene	J gene	CDR3 protein	CDR3 DNA
.	TRBV14	TRBJ2-5	CASSPGLADQETQYF	TGTGCCAGCAGCCCGGGCCTAGCCGACCAAGAGACCCAGTACTTC
TRBD1	TRBV18	TRBJ2-1	CASSPPTGNEQFF	TGTGCCAGCTCACCCCCGACAGGGAATGAGCAGTTCTTC
.	TRBV29-1	TRBJ1-4	CSFSQATSEKLFF	TGCAGCTTCTCTCAGGCTACTAGTGAAAAACTGTTTTTT
TRBD2	TRBV4-1	TRBJ2-2	CASSQQLATGELFF	TGCGCCAGCAGCCAACAACTAGCGACCGGGGAGCTGTTTTTT
TRBD1	TRBV7-3	TRBJ2-2	CASSLVWTGGRHTGELFF	TGTGCCAGCAGCTTGGTCTGGACAGGGGGTCGGCACACCGGGGAGCTGTTTTTT
.	TRBV30	TRBJ1-2	CAWSVIGGGGYTF	TGTGCCTGGAGTGTAATAGGCGGGGGCGGCTACACCTTC
.	TRBV5-6	TRBJ2-7	CASSLVALSPYEQYF	TGTGCCAGCAGCTTGGTAGCTCTGAGCCCCTACGAGCAGTACTTC
TRBD2	TRBV6-4	TRBJ2-3	CASSGTSGSSSGTDTQYF	TGTGCCAGCAGTGGGACTAGCGGGAGCAGTTCCGGGACAGATACGCAGTATTTT
.	TRBV28	TRBJ2-7	CASSPSSWQYF	TGTGCCAGCAGCCCTTCGTCCTGGCAGTACTTC
TRBD2	TRBV4-1	TRBJ2-7	CASSQSFGTSLHEQYF	TGCGCCAGCAGCCAAAGCTTCGGGACTAGCCTTCACGAGCAGTACTTC
TRBD2	TRBV28	TRBJ2-7	CASSQGLAGGLDEQYF	TGTGCCAGCAGTCAGGGACTAGCGGGAGGGTTGGACGAGCAGTACTTC
.	TRBV28	TRBJ2-1	CASSPLRGTHSYNEQFF	TGTGCCAGCAGTCCTCTCAGGGGGACTCACTCCTACAATGAGCAGTTCTTC